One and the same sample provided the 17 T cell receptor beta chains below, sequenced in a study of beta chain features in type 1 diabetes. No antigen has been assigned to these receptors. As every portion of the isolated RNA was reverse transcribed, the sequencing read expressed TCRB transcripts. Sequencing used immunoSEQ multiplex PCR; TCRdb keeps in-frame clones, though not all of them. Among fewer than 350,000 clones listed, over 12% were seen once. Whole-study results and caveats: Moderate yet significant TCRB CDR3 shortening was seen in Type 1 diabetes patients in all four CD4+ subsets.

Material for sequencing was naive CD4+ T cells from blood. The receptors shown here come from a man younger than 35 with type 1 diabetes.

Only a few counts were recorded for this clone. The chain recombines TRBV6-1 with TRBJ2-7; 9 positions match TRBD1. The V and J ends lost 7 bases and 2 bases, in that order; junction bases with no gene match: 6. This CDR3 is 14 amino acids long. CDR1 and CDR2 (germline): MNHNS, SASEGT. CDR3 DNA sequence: TGTGCCAGCATCAGGGACAGGGCAACCTACGAGCAGTACTTC. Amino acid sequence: CASIRDRATYEQYF.

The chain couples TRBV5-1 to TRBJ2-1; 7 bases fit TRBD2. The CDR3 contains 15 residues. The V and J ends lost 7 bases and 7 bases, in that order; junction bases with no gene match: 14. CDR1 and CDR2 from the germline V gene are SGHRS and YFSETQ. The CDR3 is CASGGGRAVENEQFF. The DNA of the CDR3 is TGCGCCAGCGGGGGGGGGAGGGCCGTGGAGAATGAGCAGTTCTTC.

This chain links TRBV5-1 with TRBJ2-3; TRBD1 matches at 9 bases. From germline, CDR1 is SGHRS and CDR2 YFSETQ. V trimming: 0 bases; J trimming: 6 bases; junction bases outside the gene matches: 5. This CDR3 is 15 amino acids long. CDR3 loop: CASSLGVGQGDTQYF. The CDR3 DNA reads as TGCGCCAGCAGCTTGGGGGTCGGACAGGGGGATACGCAGTATTTT.

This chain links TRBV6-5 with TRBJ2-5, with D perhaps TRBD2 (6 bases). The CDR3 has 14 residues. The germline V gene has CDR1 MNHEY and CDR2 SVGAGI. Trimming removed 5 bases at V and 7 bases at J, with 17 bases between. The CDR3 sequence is CASSPRRALGTQYF. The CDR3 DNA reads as TGTGCCAGCAGTCCGAGGAGGGCCCTGGGGACCCAGTACTTC.

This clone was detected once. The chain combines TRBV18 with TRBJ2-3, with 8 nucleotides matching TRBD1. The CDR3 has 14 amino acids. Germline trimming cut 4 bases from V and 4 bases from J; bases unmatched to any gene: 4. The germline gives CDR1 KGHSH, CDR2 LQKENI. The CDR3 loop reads CASSRGQAPDTQYF. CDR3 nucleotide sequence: TGTGCCAGCTCACGGGGACAGGCACCAGATACGCAGTATTTT. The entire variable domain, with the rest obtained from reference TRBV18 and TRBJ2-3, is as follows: NAGVMQNPRHLVRRRGQEARLRCSPMKGHSHVYWYRQLPEEGLKFMVYLQKENIIDESGMPKERFSAEFPKEGPSILRIQQVVRGDSAAYFCASSRGQAPDTQYFGPGTRLTVL.

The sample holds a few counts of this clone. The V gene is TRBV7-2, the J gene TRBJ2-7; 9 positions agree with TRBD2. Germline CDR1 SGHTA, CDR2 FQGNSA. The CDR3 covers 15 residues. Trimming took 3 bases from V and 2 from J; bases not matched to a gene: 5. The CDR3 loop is CASSFERGAPYEQYF. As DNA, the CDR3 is TGTGCCAGCAGCTTCGAGCGGGGGGCACCCTACGAGCAGTACTTC.

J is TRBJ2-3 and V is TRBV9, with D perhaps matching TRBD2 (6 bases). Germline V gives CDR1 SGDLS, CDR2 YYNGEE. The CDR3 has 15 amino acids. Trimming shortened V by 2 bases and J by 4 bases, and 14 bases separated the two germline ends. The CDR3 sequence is CASSVGGGTPDTQYF. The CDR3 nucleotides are TGTGCCAGCAGCGTTGGTGGCGGGACCCCAGATACGCAGTATTTT. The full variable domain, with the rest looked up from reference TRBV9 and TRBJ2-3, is DSGVTQTPKHLITATGQRVTLRCSPRSGDLSVYWYQQSLDQGLQFLIQYYNGEERAKGNILERFSAQQFPDLHSELNLSSLELGDSALYFCASSVGGGTPDTQYFGPGTRLTVL.

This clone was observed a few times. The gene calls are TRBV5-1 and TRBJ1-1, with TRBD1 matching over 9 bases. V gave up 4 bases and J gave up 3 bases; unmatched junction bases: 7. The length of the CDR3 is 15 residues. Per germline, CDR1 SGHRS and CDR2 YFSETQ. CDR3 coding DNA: TGCGCCAGCAGCATACAGGGGGCGTTGGACACTGAAGCTTTCTTT. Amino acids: CASSIQGALDTEAFF.

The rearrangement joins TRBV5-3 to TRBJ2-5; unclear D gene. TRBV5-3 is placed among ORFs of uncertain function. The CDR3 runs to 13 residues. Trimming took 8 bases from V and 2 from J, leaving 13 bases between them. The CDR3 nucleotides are TGTGCCAGCAGCACATATCAACAAGAGACCCAGTACTTC. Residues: CASSTYQQETQYF.

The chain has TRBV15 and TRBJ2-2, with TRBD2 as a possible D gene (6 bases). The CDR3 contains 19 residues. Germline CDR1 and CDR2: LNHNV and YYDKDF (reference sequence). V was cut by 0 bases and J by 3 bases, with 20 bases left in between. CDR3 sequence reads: CATSREVRRVTGDTGELFF. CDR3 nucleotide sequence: TGTGCCACCAGCAGAGAAGTCCGGAGGGTAACCGGGGACACCGGGGAGCTGTTTTTT.

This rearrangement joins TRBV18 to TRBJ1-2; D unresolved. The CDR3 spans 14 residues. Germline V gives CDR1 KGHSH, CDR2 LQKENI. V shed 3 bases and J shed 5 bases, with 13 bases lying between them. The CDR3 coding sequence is TGTGCCAGCTCACCGACTTTGCAAGAGTATGGCTACACCTTC. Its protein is CASSPTLQEYGYTF.

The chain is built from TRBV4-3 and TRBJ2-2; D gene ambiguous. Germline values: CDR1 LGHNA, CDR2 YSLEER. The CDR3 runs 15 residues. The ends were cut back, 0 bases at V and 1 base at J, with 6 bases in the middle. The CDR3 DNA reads TGCGCCAGCAGCCAAGAAGCCTTGAACACCGGGGAGCTGTTTTTT. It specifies CASSQEALNTGELFF.

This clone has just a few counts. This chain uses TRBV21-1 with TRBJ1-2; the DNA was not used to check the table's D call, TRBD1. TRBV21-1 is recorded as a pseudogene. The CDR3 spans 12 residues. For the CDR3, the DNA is TGTGCCCGCCCCTGGGCGAACTATGGCTACACCTTC. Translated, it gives CARPWANYGYTF.

The CDR3 protein is CASSLGQGRDSQYF. CDR3 bases: TGTGCCAGCAGCTTAGGACAGGGGAGGGATTCGCAGTATTTT. The chain links TRBV7-8 to TRBJ2-3; maybe TRBD1 (8 bases). CDR3 length: 14 amino acids. Trimming took 1 base from V and 10 from J, leaving 15 bases between them. Looked up from germline, CDR1 is SGHVS and CDR2 is FQNEAQ.

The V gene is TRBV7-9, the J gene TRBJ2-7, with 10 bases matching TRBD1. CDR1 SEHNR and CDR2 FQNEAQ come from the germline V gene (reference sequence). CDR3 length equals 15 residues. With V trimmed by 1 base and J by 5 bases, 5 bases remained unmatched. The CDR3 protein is CASSLVGTGDNEQYF. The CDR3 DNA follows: TGTGCCAGCAGCTTAGTGGGGACAGGGGATAACGAGCAGTACTTC.

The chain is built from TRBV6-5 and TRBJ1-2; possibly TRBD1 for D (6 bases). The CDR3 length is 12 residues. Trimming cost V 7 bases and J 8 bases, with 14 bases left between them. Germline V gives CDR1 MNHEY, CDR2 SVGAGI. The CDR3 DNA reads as TGTGCCAGCACCGCGGATGGGGGCGGCTACACCTTC. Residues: CASTADGGGYTF.

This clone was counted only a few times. CDR3 coding DNA: TGCGCCAGCAGCTTCGGGTTACAGCGGGATATCAATGAGCAGTTCTTC. This sequence encodes CASSFGLQRDINEQFF. V gene TRBV5-1 combines with J gene TRBJ2-1, with 7 positions matching TRBD2. The germline gives CDR1 SGHRS, CDR2 YFSETQ. The CDR3 runs to 16 residues. V was clipped by 2 bases and J by 6 bases; unmatched bases: 11. The variable domain in full, with the rest retrieved from reference TRBV5-1 and TRBJ2-1, is KAGVTQTPRYLIKTRGQQVTLSCSPISGHRSVSWYQQTPGQGLQFLFEYFSETQRNKGNFPGRFSGRQFSNSRSEMNVSTLELGDSALYLCASSFGLQRDINEQFFGPGTRLTVL.